This T cell receptor (beta chain) comes out of a study of blood T cell repertoires in COVID-19. The length of the CDR3 is 18 residues. V shed 2 bases and J shed 1 base, with 20 bases lying between them. Germline V gene sequence: CDR1 MNHNS, CDR2 SASEGT. Libraries were prepared by immunoSEQ multiplex PCR; TCRdb keeps only in-frame clonotypes and omits some of them. The table records 200,000 to 250,000 clones, 85% to 90% of them present only once. The clonotype originates from a man younger than 45 who had been exposed to COVID-19. This chain links TRBV6-1 with TRBJ1-1; D unclear. Sequenced sample: PBMCs or T cells enriched from blood (not recorded which). CDR3 coding DNA: TGTGCCAGCAGTGAATTCAGGCAGGCGGGCCGGAAGAACACTGAAGCTTTCTTT. Translating it yields CASSEFRQAGRKNTEAFF.